One and the same sample provided the 26 T cell receptor beta chains below, sequenced in a study of tumor and adjacent non-tumor tissue in lung cancer. The library came from three nested PCR rounds adapted from ARM-PCR protocols. MiXCR, run by TCRdb on the multiplex PCR reads, gives a single entry per CDR3 protein. This table has approximately 130,000 distinct CDR3 sequences, approximately 66% appearing once. This sample's RNA came from whole unsorted tissue. The specimen sequenced was lung tumor tissue. Receptors originate from a man aged 25 to 40 with non-small cell lung cancer.

Points on this clonotype: An end of the junction differs from the germline gene, which may be a read error. This sequence joins TRBV12-3 or TRBV12-4 and TRBJ2-5; D remains ambiguous. The CDR3 is 13 amino acids. This chain's CDR3 is CATSISWIKIQYF. CDR3 nucleotides: TGTGCCACCAGTATCAGCTGGATCAAGATCCAGTACTTC.

As for this clonotype: Lacking the conserved final phenylalanine or tryptophan, this CDR3 likely reflects a read error. The chain recombines TRBV11-3 with TRBJ2-3; D ambiguous. The CDR3 loop spans 12 amino acids. Germline-derived CDR1 and CDR2 are SGHNT and YENEEA. The V end lost 7 bases, the J end lost 5 bases, and 10 bases lay between the germline ends. The CDR3 spells CASNFGRDTQYL. The DNA of the CDR3 is TGTGCCAGCAACTTCGGGCGAGATACGCAGTATTTG.

This clonotype turned up a few times. This clone may be a read error of a much larger clone one base away. The DNA for the CDR3 is TGTGCCAGCAGCACAGGACCTCCTATTGAAAAACTGTTTTTT. Its translation is CASSTGPPIEKLFF. The chain combines TRBV11-3 with TRBJ1-4, with a tentative D call TRBD1 (5 bases). The CDR3 has 14 amino acids. From germline, CDR1 is SGHNT and CDR2 YENEEA. Trimming shortened V by 5 bases and J by 7 bases, and 14 bases separated the two germline ends.

Comment on this clonotype: This sequence may be a read error, since a much larger clone differs from it by one base. V gene TRBV12-3 or TRBV12-4 combines with J gene TRBJ2-7; the D is unclear. This CDR3 is 10 amino acids long. CDR3 DNA sequence: TGTGCCAGCGGAAACTACGAGCGGTACTTC. Protein sequence: CASGNYERYF.

This clonotype has only a few counts. V gene TRBV7-6 combines with J gene TRBJ2-3, with 16 bases fitting TRBD2. The CDR3 is 17 residues long. Germline CDR1 and CDR2: SGHVS and FNYEAQ. V shed 1 base, J shed 4 bases, and the junction held 2 bases outside the gene matches. The CDR3: CASSLEGTSGGADTQYF. CDR3 sequence (DNA): TGTGCCAGCAGCTTAGAAGGGACTAGCGGGGGGGCAGATACGCAGTATTTT.

On this clonotype: At one of its ends the junction is not consistent with the germline gene, which may arise from a read error. J is TRBJ2-7 and V is TRBV4-3, with a tentative D call TRBD2 (5 bases). Germline values: CDR1 LGHNA, CDR2 YSLEER. The CDR3 has 15 residues. Here the CDR3 DNA reads TGCGCCAGCAGTCAAGAAAGTGGGAGCTCCTACGAGCAGTACTTC. Protein: CASSQESGSSYEQYF.

In regard to this clonotype: A read error may be the cause here, since a much bigger clone is one base away. This sequence joins TRBV5-4 and TRBJ2-3; 14 bases map to TRBD2. Germline V lookup: CDR1 SGHNT, CDR2 YYREEE (reference sequence). V lost 4 bases, J lost 6 bases, and 10 bases stayed unmatched. This CDR3 is 17 amino acids long. Here the CDR3 reads CASSPGTSGSWWDTQYF. CDR3 sequence (DNA): TGTGCCAGCAGCCCGGGGACTAGCGGGAGTTGGTGGGATACGCAGTATTTT.

On this clonotype: A junction boundary mismatches the germline segment, possibly from a read error. The rearrangement links TRBV12-3 or TRBV12-4 to TRBJ2-7, with D perhaps matching TRBD2 (5 bases). CDR3 length: 13 residues. For the CDR3, the DNA is TGTGCCACCAGTTCCGGCGGGTACTACGAGCAGTACTTC. Protein sequence: CATSSGGYYEQYF.

The chain uses TRBV4-1 and TRBJ2-2, with 12 nucleotides matching TRBD2. There are 18 residues in the CDR3. V lost 4 bases and J lost 6; bases outside the gene matches: 12. Looked up from germline, CDR1 is MGHRA and CDR2 is YSYEKL. The CDR3 sequence is CASSPFSSGRAKAGELFF. CDR3 DNA sequence: TGCGCCAGCAGCCCTTTCTCTAGCGGGAGGGCCAAGGCCGGGGAGCTGTTTTTT.

Notes on this clonotype: A much larger clone lies a single base off, so this may be a read error. The chain recombines TRBV7-3 with TRBJ2-5; D assignment may be TRBD1 or TRBD2 (5 bases each). Germline V CDR1 and CDR2: SGHTA, FQGTGA. The CDR3 is 16 residues long. The DNA for the CDR3 is TGTACCAGCAGCTTAAATCCGGGGCAGCACCAAGAGACCCAGTACTTC. Protein product: CTSSLNPGQHQETQYF.

A remark on this clonotype: This may be a read error: a much more frequent sequence differs by one nucleotide. This chain links TRBV12-3 or TRBV12-4 with TRBJ2-7; 11 nucleotides align to TRBD2. The CDR3 has 16 residues. For the CDR3, the DNA is TGTGTCAGCAGTTTAAAGTTAGCGGGGGGGCTTTACGAGCAGTACTTC. This sequence encodes CVSSLKLAGGLYEQYF.

Many counts were recorded for this clonotype. V and J are TRBV29-1 and TRBJ2-7; TRBD1 or TRBD2 may be the D gene (5 bases each). The ends were cut back, 1 base at V and 1 base at J, with 11 bases in the middle. The CDR3 covers 14 residues. Germline assignment: CDR1 SQVTM and CDR2 ANQGSEA. The CDR3, as DNA: TGCAGCGTTGAAGGAGGGGCTATGTCCTACGAGCAGTACTTC. Protein sequence: CSVEGGAMSYEQYF.

CDR3 region: CVSSLWSGSSTDTQYF. The CDR3 coding sequence is TGTGTCAGTAGTTTATGGAGCGGGTCTAGCACAGATACGCAGTATTTT. This chain connects TRBV11-1 to TRBJ2-3; maybe TRBD2 (6 bases). Germline loops: CDR1 SGHAT, CDR2 FQDESV (reference sequence). The CDR3 spans 16 residues.

This clonotype was found many times. The J gene is TRBJ1-6, the V gene TRBV20-1; TRBD1 aligns across 10 bases. The CDR3 is 16 amino acids. Germline-derived CDR1 and CDR2 are DFQATT and SNEGSKA (reference sequence). The junction had 6 bases not matched to a gene; V was cut back by 0 bases and J by 7 bases. The CDR3 nucleotides read TGCAGTGCTAGAGACCTCGGACAGGGGGGAAATTCACCCCTCCACTTT. It translates to CSARDLGQGGNSPLHF.

Points on this clonotype: This may come from a read error, since a much larger clone is one base off. V is TRBV20-1 and J is TRBJ2-7; 7 nucleotides line up with TRBD1. The CDR3 spans 13 residues. CDR1 DFQATT and CDR2 SNEGSKA come from the germline V gene (reference sequence). The CDR3 spells CRATGQVNDEQYF. The CDR3 region has the DNA TGCCGTGCTACCGGACAGGTCAATGACGAGCAGTACTTC.

Details on this clonotype: Sequence at one end of the junction differs from germline and may be a read error. This chain joins TRBV11-1 and TRBJ2-1; possible D gene TRBD2, 5 bases. Germline V CDR1 and CDR2: SGHAT, FQDESV (reference sequence). The CDR3 length is 12 residues. The CDR3 DNA follows: TGTGCCAGCCGTCTCGACTACAATGAACAGTTCTTC. Translating it yields CASRLDYNEQFF.

This clonotype was counted once. At one end the junction does not follow the germline gene, possibly because of a read error. The chain is built from TRBV6-5 and TRBJ1-5; the D is unclear. The CDR3 extends over 12 amino acids. Per germline, CDR1 MNHEY and CDR2 SVGAGI. The CDR3 spells CASRGIGQPEHF. The DNA of the CDR3 is TGTGCCAGCAGAGGAATAGGTCAGCCCGAGCATTTT.

In the case of this clonotype: This may stem from a read error, because a much larger clone lies one nucleotide away. The chain recombines TRBV12-3 or TRBV12-4 with TRBJ1-1; D gene unclear. The length of the CDR3 is 11 residues. V lost 5 bases to trimming and J lost 8 bases, with 9 bases between them. CDR3: CASSGTGEAFF. Written as DNA, the CDR3 is TGTGCCAGCAGTGGAACGGGGGAAGCTTTCTTT.

This chain uses TRBV11-3 with TRBJ2-1; D might be TRBD1 or TRBD2, each matching 6 bases. The CDR3 runs to 15 residues. CDR1 is SGHNT and CDR2 is YENEEA in the germline V gene. CDR3 sequence (DNA): TGTGTCCGCAGCTTAGCTAGGGGGGACGGGGGCGAGCAGTTCTTC. The encoded protein is CVRSLARGDGGEQFF. Full variable domain (rest looked up from reference TRBV11-3 and TRBJ2-1): EAGVVQSPRYKIIEKKQPVAFWCNPISGHNTLYWYLQNLGQGPELLIRYENEEAVDDSQLPKDRFSAERLKGVDSTLKIQPAELGDSAVYLCVRSLARGDGGEQFFGPGTRLTVL.

Concerning this clonotype itself: The germline gene is not matched at one end of the junction; a read error may be the cause. The chain combines TRBV6-5 with TRBJ2-1; no firm D call. CDR1 is MNHEY, CDR2 SVGAGI, per germline. The CDR3 has 15 amino acids. The CDR3 here is CACSQRNAIANEKFF. The CDR3 DNA is TGTGCCTGCAGTCAAAGAAATGCGATCGCGAATGAGAAGTTCTTC.

A note on this clonotype: It may be a read error: a sequence one base away is much more abundant. CDR3 in amino acids: CSVPDTSGKYEQYF. In DNA, the CDR3 is TGCAGTGTCCCCGATACTAGCGGGAAATACGAGCAGTACTTC. This chain joins TRBV20-1 and TRBJ2-7, with 10 bases that match TRBD2. The trim removed 7 bases at V and 4 bases at J, leaving 10 bases unmatched. Looked up from germline, CDR1 is DFQATT and CDR2 is SNEGSKA (reference sequence). CDR3 size: 14 residues.

A note on this clonotype: No conserved phenylalanine or tryptophan ends this CDR3, so it is likely a read error. The chain combines TRBV4-3 with TRBJ1-2; D is unclear. The CDR3 consists of 15 residues. The germline V gene has CDR1 LGHNA and CDR2 YSLEER. The ends were cut back, 2 bases at V and 5 bases at J, with 15 bases in the middle. For the CDR3, the DNA is TGCGCCAGCAGCCAACAACGAACATCGATTTATGGCTACACCCTC. Its translation: CASSQQRTSIYGYTL.

Notes on this clonotype: A much more abundant neighbour one base away suggests this may be a read error. This chain connects TRBV6-5 to TRBJ2-3; D gene ambiguous. The V end was cut by 6 bases, the J end by 3 bases, with 13 bases between. This CDR3 has 14 amino acids. CDR1 is MNHEY, CDR2 SVGAGI, per germline. In DNA, the CDR3 is TGTGCCAGCAGCCCTAGGATGGGGACAGATACGCAGTATTTT. This gives the protein CASSPRMGTDTQYF.

To note about this clonotype: This may arise from a read error, as a much more abundant clone is one base away. The rearrangement joins TRBV5-5 to TRBJ2-7; no clear D gene. Germline values: CDR1 SGHKS, CDR2 YYEKEE (reference sequence). The CDR3 extends over 14 amino acids. The V end was cut by 1 base, the J end by 7 bases, with 15 bases between. CDR3 bases: TGTGCCAGCAGCTTGACTAATCCCGTTGAGGAGCAGTACTTC. It encodes CASSLTNPVEEQYF. Based on the CDR3 plus reference TRBV5-5 and TRBJ2-7, the full variable domain is DAGVTQSPTHLIKTRGQQVTLRCSPISGHKSVSWYQQVLGQGPQFIFQYYEKEERGRGNFPDRFSARQFPNYSSELNVNALLLGDSALYLCASSLTNPVEEQYFGPGTRLTVT.

This clonotype occurred a few times. Given a much more abundant clone one base away, this may be a read error. A read error is likely, as this CDR3 ends without the conserved phenylalanine or tryptophan. The genes are TRBV20-1 and TRBJ2-1, with a possible D match to TRBD2 (6 bases). CDR3 length: 13 residues. V lost 3 bases, J lost 7 bases, and 13 bases lay in between. The germline V gene encodes CDR1 DFQATT and CDR2 SNEGSKA (reference sequence). The CDR3 loop is CSARDATRNEQFL. DNA for the CDR3: TGCAGTGCTAGGGATGCGACTAGGAATGAGCAGTTCCTC.

This clonotype was counted ten times or more. V usage is TRBV6-2 or TRBV6-3 and J usage is TRBJ1-5; D unresolved. Trimming removed 2 bases from V and 3 bases from J, with 14 bases in between. The CDR3 consists of 16 residues. CDR1 is MNHEY, CDR2 SVGEGT, per germline. CDR3 region: CASSYTLRRSNQPQHF. The CDR3 DNA follows: TGTGCCAGCAGTTACACGCTACGGAGGTCCAATCAGCCCCAGCATTTT.